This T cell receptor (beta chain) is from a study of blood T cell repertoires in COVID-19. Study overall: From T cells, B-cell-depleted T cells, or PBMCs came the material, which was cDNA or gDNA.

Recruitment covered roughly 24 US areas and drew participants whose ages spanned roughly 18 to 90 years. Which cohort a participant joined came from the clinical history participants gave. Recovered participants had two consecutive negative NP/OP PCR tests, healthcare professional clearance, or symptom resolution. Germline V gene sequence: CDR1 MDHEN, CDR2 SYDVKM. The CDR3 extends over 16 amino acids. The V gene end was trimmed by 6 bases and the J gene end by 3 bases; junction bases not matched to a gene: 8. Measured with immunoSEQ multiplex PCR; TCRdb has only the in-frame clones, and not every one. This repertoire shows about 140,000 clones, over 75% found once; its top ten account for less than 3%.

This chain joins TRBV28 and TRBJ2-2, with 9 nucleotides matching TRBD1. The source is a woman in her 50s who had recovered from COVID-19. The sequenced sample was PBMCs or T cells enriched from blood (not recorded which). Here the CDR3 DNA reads TGTGCCAGCAGAATACCCGGGACAGGGTACACCGGGGAGCTGTTTTTT. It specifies CASRIPGTGYTGELFF.